The clone carrying this T cell receptor (beta chain) showed up just a few times. This entry comes from a study of blood T cell repertoires in COVID-19. Study summary: Acute-phase and convalescent COVID-19 samples originated in the United States, Italy and Spain. T cells, B-cell-depleted T cells, or PBMCs supplied cDNA or gDNA.

Per germline, CDR1 MNHEY and CDR2 SVGAGI. CDR3 length equals 15 residues. Trimming stripped 5 bases from V and 6 bases from J, with 18 bases between. In the original analysis: The assay estimated nucleated cells by amplifying reference gene primers. The table came from immunoSEQ multiplex PCR; TCRdb's copy has only in-frame clones and leaves some out. The V and J calls and clone size come from that table; D and trimming were worked out from the DNA. The sample holds approximately 150,000 clones, more than 75% seen once. The source material was peripheral blood. This clonotype was obtained from a middle-aged man with acute or convalescent COVID-19. This chain joins TRBV6-5 and TRBJ2-3; D is perhaps TRBD2 (6 bases). The CDR3 region is CASSPGTYPGDTQYF. DNA for the CDR3: TGTGCCAGCAGTCCTGGGACTTACCCGGGGGATACGCAGTATTTT.